This passage covers 10 T cell receptor beta chains from one sample sequenced in a study of T cells in Graves' hyperthyroidism and ophthalmopathy. The TCR beta CDR3 regions underwent amplification using RNA transcripts as the source. TCR CDR3 underwent first-round RT-PCR with the HTBI primer set. TCRdb re-called the multiplex PCR reads through MiXCR, storing one row per CDR3 protein. The table includes fewer than 500,000 distinct CDR3 sequences, approximately 15% detected once. Sequencing was carried out using blood. The receptors stem from a woman in her twenties or thirties with Graves' ophthalmopathy.

This clonotype was picked up many times. V and J are TRBV7-9 and TRBJ1-1; possibly TRBD1 for D (6 bases). V lost 3 bases to trimming and J lost 5 bases, with 10 bases between them. The CDR3 has 13 residues. The germline gives CDR1 SEHNR, CDR2 FQNEAQ (reference sequence). The CDR3 sequence is CASSFPRGTEAFF. CDR3 sequence (DNA): TGTGCCAGCAGCTTTCCGAGGGGGACTGAAGCTTTCTTT.

The CDR3 region has the DNA TGTGCCAGCAGCGTAGTCAACAACCTGAACACTGAAGCTTTCTTT. Encoded protein: CASSVVNNLNTEAFF. This chain joins TRBV9 and TRBJ1-1; D is ambiguous. Germline lookup yields CDR1 SGDLS and CDR2 YYNGEE. This CDR3 has 15 residues. V lost 0 bases to trimming and J lost 0 bases, with 9 bases between them. Full variable domain (remainder filled in from reference TRBV9 and TRBJ1-1): DSGVTQTPKHLITATGQRVTLRCSPRSGDLSVYWYQQSLDQGLQFLIQYYNGEERAKGNILERFSAQQFPDLHSELNLSSLELGDSALYFCASSVVNNLNTEAFFGQGTRLTVV.

In this sample, this clonotype turned up many times. V gene TRBV11-2 combines with J gene TRBJ2-7, with 9 bases fitting TRBD1. Germline V lookup: CDR1 SGHAT, CDR2 FQNNGV. V lost 5 bases, J lost 9 bases, and 8 bases stayed unmatched. CDR3 length: 13 amino acids. The CDR3 bases are TGTGCCAGCAGCCTAAATACAGGGGGCGGGCAGTACTTC. Residues: CASSLNTGGGQYF.

This clonotype was seen at least ten times. The genes are TRBV7-3 and TRBJ1-3, with D perhaps TRBD1 (5 bases). V was pared by 2 bases and J by 4 bases, with 9 bases between. The germline V gene encodes CDR1 SGHTA and CDR2 FQGTGA. CDR3 length: 14 amino acids. This CDR3 reads CASSLGGEGNTIYF. The CDR3 nucleotides read TGTGCCAGCAGCTTAGGAGGGGAAGGAAACACCATATATTTT.

There are a few counts of this clonotype. This chain joins TRBV24-1 and TRBJ2-3, with TRBD2 matching over 7 bases. Germline values: CDR1 KGHDR, CDR2 SFDVKD. J was trimmed by 0 bases and V by 7 bases; bases with no gene match: 6. The CDR3 has 15 residues. The CDR3 here is CATRGEGTSTDTQYF. CDR3 nucleotide sequence: TGTGCCACCAGGGGGGAGGGGACTAGCACAGATACGCAGTATTTT.

In its sample, this clonotype was seen many times. The chain joins TRBV14 to TRBJ2-1, with 11 bases matching TRBD2. This CDR3 contains 17 residues. V trimming: 8 bases; J trimming: 3 bases; junction bases outside the gene matches: 12. CDR1 is SGHDN and CDR2 is FVKESK in the germline V gene. CDR3 nucleotides: TGTGCCAGCGGCGAGCGTCTAGCGGGGGGCCACTACAATGAGCAGTTCTTC. It translates to CASGERLAGGHYNEQFF.

This clonotype was detected many times. The chain carries TRBV28 and TRBJ1-2; D is unclear. V was clipped by 3 bases and J by 5 bases, with 19 bases between them. Germline V gene data show CDR1 as MDHEN and CDR2 as SYDVKM. This CDR3 has 16 residues. The CDR3 reads CASSLFRPDGPYGYTF. CDR3 DNA sequence: TGTGCCAGCAGTTTGTTTCGCCCGGACGGGCCTTATGGCTACACCTTC.

Concerning this clonotype itself: The conserved phenylalanine or tryptophan is not found at the CDR3 terminus, so this likely reflects a read error. CDR3 protein: CASSISSSGGSETQYL. CDR3 nucleotide sequence: TGTGCCAGTAGTATTTCGTCTAGCGGGGGTAGTGAGACCCAGTACCTC. The chain combines TRBV19 with TRBJ2-5, with 10 nucleotides matching TRBD2. CDR1 is LNHDA, CDR2 SQIVND, per germline (reference sequence). CDR3 size: 16 residues. V shed 3 bases, J shed 5 bases, and the junction held 9 bases outside the gene matches.

The table lists this clonotype with a few counts. A read error may explain this, as a much larger clone is one base away. The CDR3 nucleotides read TGTGCCAGCAGTTTGGAAAGGAACACTGGAGCTTTCTTT. This gives the protein CASSLERNTGAFF. This chain uses TRBV28 with TRBJ1-1, with D uncertain. CDR1 is MDHEN, CDR2 SYDVKM, per germline. The CDR3 totals 13 residues.

J is TRBJ2-5 and V is TRBV27; 12 bases are a match to TRBD1. This CDR3 region has 16 residues. Trimming cost V 5 bases and J 4 bases; bases outside gene matches: 8. CDR1 and CDR2 (germline): MNHEY, SMNVEV (reference sequence). The DNA of the CDR3 is TGTGCCAGCAGTCGAAGGGGACAGGGGGCCGGAGAGACCCAGTACTTC. It translates to CASSRRGQGAGETQYF.